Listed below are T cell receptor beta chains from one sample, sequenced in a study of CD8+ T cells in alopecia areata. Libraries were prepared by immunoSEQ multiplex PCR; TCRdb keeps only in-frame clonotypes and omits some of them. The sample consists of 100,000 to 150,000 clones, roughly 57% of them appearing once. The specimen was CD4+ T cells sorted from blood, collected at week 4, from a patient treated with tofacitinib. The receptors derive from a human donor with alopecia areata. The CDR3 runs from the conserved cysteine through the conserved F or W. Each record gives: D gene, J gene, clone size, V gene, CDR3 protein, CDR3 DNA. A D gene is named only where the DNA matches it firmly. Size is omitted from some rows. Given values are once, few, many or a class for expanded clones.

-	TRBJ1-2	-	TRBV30	CAWSALGGELNYGYTF	TGTGCCTGGAGTGCCCTGGGGGGTGAACTTAACTATGGCTACACCTTC
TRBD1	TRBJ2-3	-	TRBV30	CAWRAQGAPQYF	TGTGCCTGGAGGGCACAGGGGGCCCCGCAGTATTTT
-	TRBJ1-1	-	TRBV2	CASLGYTEAFF	TGTGCCAGCCTGGGATACACTGAAGCTTTCTTT
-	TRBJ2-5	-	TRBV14	CASSQSHQETQYF	TGTGCCAGCAGCCAATCACACCAGGAGACCCAGTACTTC
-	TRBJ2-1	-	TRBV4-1	CASSQDRYRGGFF	TGCGCCAGCAGCCAAGATCGTTACAGGGGGGGGTTCTTC
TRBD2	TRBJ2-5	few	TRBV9	CASSAPSGTGAQYF	TGTGCCAGCAGCGCGCCTAGCGGGACTGGTGCCCAGTACTTC
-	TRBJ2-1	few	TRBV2	CASHQGHNEQFF	TGTGCCAGCCATCAGGGCCACAATGAGCAGTTCTTC
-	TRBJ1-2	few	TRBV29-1	CSVGDRLAGYTF	TGCAGCGTTGGGGATCGGTTAGCTGGCTACACCTTC
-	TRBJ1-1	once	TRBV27	CASSATNRPEAFF	TGTGCCAGCAGTGCAACAAACCGACCTGAAGCTTTCTTT
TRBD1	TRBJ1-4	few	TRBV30	CAWQSDREKLFF	TGTGCCTGGCAATCGGACAGGGAAAAACTGTTTTTT
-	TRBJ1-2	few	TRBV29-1	CSVGDVANYGYTF	TGCAGCGTCGGGGACGTTGCTAACTATGGCTACACCTTC
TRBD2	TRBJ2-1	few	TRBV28	CASSWTSGRLGGEQFF	TGTGCCAGCAGTTGGACTAGCGGGAGGCTGGGGGGGGAGCAGTTCTTC
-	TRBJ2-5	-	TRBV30	CAWTTGTRETQYF	TGTGCCTGGACAACCGGGACCCGAGAGACCCAGTACTTC
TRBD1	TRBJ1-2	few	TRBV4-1	CASSNPTRGGYGYTF	TGCGCCAGCAGCAACCCGACCAGGGGGGGTTATGGCTACACCTTC
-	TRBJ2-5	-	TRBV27	CASSLSRGSQETQYF	TGTGCCAGCAGTTTATCACGGGGGAGTCAAGAGACCCAGTACTTC
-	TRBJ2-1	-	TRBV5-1	CASSLPDNEQFF	TGCGCCAGCAGCTTACCAGACAATGAGCAGTTCTTC
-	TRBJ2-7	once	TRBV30	CAWSGGFYEQYF	TGTGCCTGGAGTGGGGGATTTTACGAGCAGTACTTC
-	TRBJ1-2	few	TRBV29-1	CSVEDSFVYGYTF	TGCAGCGTTGAAGATTCGTTTGTCTATGGCTACACCTTC
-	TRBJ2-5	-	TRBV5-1	CASSLAVGQETQYF	TGCGCCAGCAGCTTAGCGGTGGGCCAAGAGACCCAGTACTTC
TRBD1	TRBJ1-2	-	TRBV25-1	CASSGSGTAANYGYTF	TGTGCCAGCAGTGGATCCGGGACAGCCGCTAACTATGGCTACACCTTC
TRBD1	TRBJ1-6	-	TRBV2	CASREQTGGNSPLHF	TGTGCCAGCAGGGAGCAGACAGGGGGGAATTCACCCCTCCACTTT
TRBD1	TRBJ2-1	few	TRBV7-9	CASSPGTGGSGEQFF	TGTGCCAGCAGCCCCGGGACAGGGGGTTCGGGTGAGCAGTTCTTC
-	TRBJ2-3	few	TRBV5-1	CASAVSLYPDTQYF	TGCGCCAGCGCTGTCTCTTTGTATCCAGATACGCAGTATTTT
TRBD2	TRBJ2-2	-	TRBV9	CASSRLTSGGATGELFF	TGTGCCAGCAGCAGACTGACTAGCGGGGGAGCCACCGGGGAGCTGTTTTTT
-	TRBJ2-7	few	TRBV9	CASSVSTVSYEQYF	TGTGCCAGCAGCGTAAGCACAGTCTCCTACGAGCAGTACTTC
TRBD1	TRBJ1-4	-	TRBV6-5	CASSYSTRGEKLFF	TGTGCCAGCAGTTACTCTACCAGGGGGGAAAAACTGTTTTTT
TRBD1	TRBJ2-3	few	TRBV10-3	CAISTGTGITDTQYF	TGTGCCATCAGTACCGGGACAGGCATCACAGATACGCAGTATTTT
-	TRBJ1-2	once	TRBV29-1	CSVGGQNYGYTF	TGCAGCGTTGGAGGACAGAACTATGGCTACACCTTC
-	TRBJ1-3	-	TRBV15	CATSRDRQISGNTIYF	TGTGCCACCAGCAGAGATAGACAGATCTCTGGAAACACCATATATTTT
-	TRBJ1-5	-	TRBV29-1	CSVRRVLNQPQHF	TGCAGCGTTCGAAGGGTATTGAATCAGCCCCAGCATTTT
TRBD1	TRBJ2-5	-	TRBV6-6	CASSYRTGRETQYF	TGTGCCAGCAGTTACCGGACAGGGAGGGAGACCCAGTACTTC
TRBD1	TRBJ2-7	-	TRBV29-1	CSVEKGTGPYYEQYF	TGCAGCGTTGAGAAAGGGACAGGTCCCTACTACGAGCAGTACTTC
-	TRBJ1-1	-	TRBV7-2	CASSPRRGVTEAFF	TGTGCCAGCAGCCCTCGTAGGGGTGTCACTGAAGCTTTCTTT